This T cell receptor beta chain was sequenced during a study of T cells in Graves' hyperthyroidism and ophthalmopathy. Blood dates from first hyperthyroidism diagnosis, before any ophthalmopathy symptoms. This clonotype was counted ten times or more. Germline-derived CDR1 and CDR2 are DFQATT and SNEGSKA (reference sequence). The V gene end was trimmed by 5 bases and the J gene end by 5 bases; junction bases not matched to a gene: 12. CDR3 length equals 16 residues. What was amplified from RNA transcripts were TCR beta CDR3 regions. With the HTBI primer set, the TCR CDR3 went through a first round of RT-PCR. MiXCR, applied by TCRdb to the multiplex PCR reads, yields one record per CDR3 protein. Here the sample spans 250,000 to 300,000 distinct CDR3 sequences, 13% being singletons.

This rearrangement joins TRBV20-1 to TRBJ2-1, with TRBD2 identical over 10 bases. The receptor comes from a woman aged 25 to 39 with Graves' hyperthyroidism that later progressed to Graves' ophthalmopathy. Source material: blood. The CDR3 protein is CSAEKRTSGVHNEQFF. CDR3 coding DNA: TGCAGTGCTGAAAAAAGGACTAGCGGTGTCCACAATGAGCAGTTCTTC.